This T cell receptor beta chain was recorded in a study of shared clonotypes between healthy human individuals. Methods used by the authors: Quality scores were absent from the junction-only immunoSEQ sequences, so filtering differed. TCRdb's copy holds only in-frame clones and misses some; the assay was immunoSEQ multiplex PCR. That table gives V, J and clone size, and the DNA gave D and trimming. The sample holds a few million clones; more than 90% are singletons and the top ten take over 0.12%. The germline V gene encodes CDR1 MRHNA and CDR2 SNTAGT. V was trimmed by 4 bases and J by 7 bases, leaving 8 bases between them. This CDR3 is 13 amino acids long.

This receptor was identified in a man between 18 and 35 years old in good health. Sequencing was performed on naive CD4+ T cells sorted from blood. Subset defined: CD45RA+ positively selected. This chain uses TRBV6-4 with TRBJ1-6; D not resolved. This CDR3 is CASSAKTNSPLHF. CDR3 nucleotide sequence: TGTGCCAGCAGTGCTAAGACAAATTCACCCCTCCACTTT.